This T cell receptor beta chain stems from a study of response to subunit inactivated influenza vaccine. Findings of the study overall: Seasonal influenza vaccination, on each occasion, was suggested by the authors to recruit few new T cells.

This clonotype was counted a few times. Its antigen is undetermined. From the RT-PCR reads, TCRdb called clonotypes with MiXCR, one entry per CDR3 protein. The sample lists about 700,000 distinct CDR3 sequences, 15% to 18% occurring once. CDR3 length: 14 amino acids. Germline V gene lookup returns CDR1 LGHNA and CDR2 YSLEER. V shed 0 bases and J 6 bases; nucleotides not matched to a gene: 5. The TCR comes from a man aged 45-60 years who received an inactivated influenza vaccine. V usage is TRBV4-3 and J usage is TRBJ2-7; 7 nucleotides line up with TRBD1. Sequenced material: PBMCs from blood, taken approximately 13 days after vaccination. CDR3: CASSQDMAGGEQYF. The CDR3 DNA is TGCGCCAGCAGCCAAGATATGGCAGGGGGCGAGCAGTACTTC.